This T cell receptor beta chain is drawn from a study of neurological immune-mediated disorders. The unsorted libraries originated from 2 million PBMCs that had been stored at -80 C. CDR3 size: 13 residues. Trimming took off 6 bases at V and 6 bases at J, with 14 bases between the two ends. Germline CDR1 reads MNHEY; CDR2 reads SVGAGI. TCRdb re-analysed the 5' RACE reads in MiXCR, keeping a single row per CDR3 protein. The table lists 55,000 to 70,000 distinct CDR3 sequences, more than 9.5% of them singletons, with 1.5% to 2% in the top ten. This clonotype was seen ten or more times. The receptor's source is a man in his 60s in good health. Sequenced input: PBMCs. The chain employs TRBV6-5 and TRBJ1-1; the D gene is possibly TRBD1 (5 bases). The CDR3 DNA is TGTGCCAGCAGCGACCCCAGGGACGCTGAAGCTTTCTTT. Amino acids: CASSDPRDAEAFF.